This T cell receptor (beta chain) was sequenced for a study of blood T cell repertoires in COVID-19. About the study: Sites in the United States, Italy and Spain provided acute and convalescent COVID-19 samples.

Libraries were prepared by immunoSEQ multiplex PCR; TCRdb keeps only in-frame clonotypes and omits some of them. The table shows approximately 260,000 clones, with 88% occurring only once. This clone has just a few counts. Trimming took 0 bases from V and 1 from J, leaving 6 bases between them. Germline-derived CDR1 and CDR2 are LGHNT and FRNRAP. The CDR3 runs 14 residues. The chain uses TRBV12-5 and TRBJ1-1; D possibly corresponds to TRBD1 (6 bases). This TCR was sampled from a woman aged 70 to 79 with COVID-19, enrolled during active disease. The sample was peripheral blood. The DNA of the CDR3 is TGTGCTAGTGGTTTGGTAGGGGGGAACACTGAAGCTTTCTTT. Translation: CASGLVGGNTEAFF.